The sequence of this TCR beta chain was determined in a study of blood T cell repertoires in COVID-19. The CDR3 runs to 15 residues. Per germline, CDR1 LNHDA and CDR2 SQIVND (reference sequence). The V gene lost 0 bases and the J gene lost 6 bases, with 12 bases spanning the gap. The method was immunoSEQ multiplex PCR; TCRdb's version includes in-frame clones alone and lacks a portion of them. This sample has 350,000 to 450,000 clones, with around 86% found just once. Categorization into cohorts depended on clinical history that participants reported. The sequenced sample consisted of PBMCs or T cells enriched from blood (not recorded which). The V gene is TRBV19, the J gene TRBJ1-3; D gene ambiguous. The TCR comes from a woman aged 50 to 60 who had recovered from COVID-19. The CDR3 nucleotides read TGTGCCAGTAGTATAGATATCGCGGTGGTAAACACCATATATTTT. Residues: CASSIDIAVVNTIYF.